These T cell receptor beta chains were read from a single sample in a study of blood T cells in healthy people across ages. One entry per CDR3 protein, called by TCRdb with MiXCR from the 5' RACE reads. The table shows 700,000 or so distinct CDR3 sequences, with around 43% occurring only once. The material sequenced was blood. The receptors shown here come from a man older than 75 in good health. The CDR3 runs from the conserved cysteine through the conserved F or W. Fields, in order: J gene, V gene, D gene, clone size, CDR3 DNA, CDR3 protein. D genes are given only for firm matches. Rows may omit the clone size; those that give it use once, few, many or a size class.

TRBJ2-5 TRBV7-9 . . TGTGCCAGCAGCCCCCGTGTTGCGCAAGAGACCCAGTACTTC CASSPRVAQETQYF
TRBJ2-3 TRBV28 . once TGTGCCAGCAGTTTACAGGGGTACACAGATACGCAGTATTTT CASSLQGYTDTQYF
TRBJ2-3 TRBV5-1 . once TGCGCCAGCAGCGCCGGGACACTCAGCACAGATACGCAGTATTTT CASSAGTLSTDTQYF
TRBJ2-7 TRBV28 . . TGTGCCAGCAGGTTAACGGCATTCTACGAGCAGTACTTC CASRLTAFYEQYF
TRBJ2-7 TRBV2 . . TGTGCCAGCAGTGCACAGCGACGGGCCTACGAGCAGTACTTC CASSAQRRAYEQYF
TRBJ2-5 TRBV30 TRBD2 once TGTGCCTGGAGAGGAAGCGGGGGTTTCCAAGAGACCCAGTACTTC CAWRGSGGFQETQYF
TRBJ2-7 TRBV2 TRBD2 . TGTGCCGGCAGTGGTAGCGGGCGGACCTACGAGCAGTACTTC CAGSGSGRTYEQYF
TRBJ2-3 TRBV7-9 TRBD2 . TGTGCCAGCAGCCCCGGACTAGCGGGGAGCGTAAAATTAGATACGCAGTATTTT CASSPGLAGSVKLDTQYF
TRBJ1-5 TRBV20-1 . few TGCAGTGCCGTGGGGGGGAGTGGTCAGCCCCAGCATTTT CSAVGGSGQPQHF
TRBJ1-6 TRBV4-2 . few TGTGCCAGCAGCCAAGATCCAAATAGAGGGTCACCCCTCCACTTT CASSQDPNRGSPLHF
TRBJ2-1 TRBV9 . . TGTGCCAGCAGGCGGAAACCTTACGATGAGCAGTTCTTC CASRRKPYDEQFF
TRBJ2-5 TRBV29-1 . many TGCAGCGTTGCTCCTGAGGAGACCCAGTACTTC CSVAPEETQYF
TRBJ2-7 TRBV15 . . TGTGCCACCAGCAGAGATTCCGGGGCCACCTCCTACGAGCAGTACTTC CATSRDSGATSYEQYF
TRBJ2-5 TRBV29-1 TRBD1 many TGCAGCGTTGAAAATCGGGCAGGGGGAACGTTAGAGACCCAGTACTTC CSVENRAGGTLETQYF
TRBJ2-3 TRBV20-1 . . TGCAGTGCTAGCCCCTTGGTCGGCACAGATACGCAGTATTTT CSASPLVGTDTQYF
TRBJ2-3 TRBV20-1 TRBD2 . TGCAGTGCTAGGCGTAGCGGGGGCACAGATACGCAGTATTTT CSARRSGGTDTQYF
TRBJ2-4 TRBV7-9 TRBD2 . TGTGCCAGCAGCCCAGGGACTAGCGGGACCAAAAACATTCAGTACTTC CASSPGTSGTKNIQYF
TRBJ2-7 TRBV5-1 . once TGCGCCAGCAGCTTAGACTGGAGTAACGAGCAGTACTTC CASSLDWSNEQYF
TRBJ2-3 TRBV4-2 TRBD2 . TGTGCCAGCAGCCAAGAGCCAACTAGCGGGGGGAGCACAGATACGCAGTATTTT CASSQEPTSGGSTDTQYF
TRBJ1-1 TRBV28 . few TGTGCCAGCAGTTTATTTGGACAGAATGAAGCTTTCTTT CASSLFGQNEAFF
TRBJ2-2 TRBV6-1 TRBD2 once TGTGCCAGCACCCCCCATTCCGGGACTAGCGGGAGTTCGGGGGAGCTGTTTTTT CASTPHSGTSGSSGELFF
TRBJ2-1 TRBV29-1 TRBD1 . TGCAGCGTTCGGGACAGGGGGCGCATTAATGAGCAGTTCTTC CSVRDRGRINEQFF
TRBJ2-7 TRBV25-1 TRBD1 few TGTGCCAGCAGTGAGTCTCAGGGGGCGCGCAACGAGCAGTACTTC CASSESQGARNEQYF
TRBJ1-1 TRBV4-3 . . TGCGCCAGCAGCCAAGATCGGGGGTACACTGAAGCTTTCTTT CASSQDRGYTEAFF
TRBJ1-5 TRBV6-4 TRBD1 . TGTGCCAGCAGTCAACAGGGGGGGACTAATCAGCCCCAGCATTTT CASSQQGGTNQPQHF
TRBJ2-5 TRBV6-6 . . TGTGCCAGCAGCCCCCTACTAGATGTAGCGCAGTACTTC CASSPLLDVAQYF
TRBJ2-7 TRBV20-1 TRBD2 many TGCAGTGCTAGAGATCTTGTGAGCGGGAGTGATGAGCAGTACTTC CSARDLVSGSDEQYF
TRBJ2-3 TRBV20-1 TRBD2 . TGCACCGTCGGAGCGGGAGGTGAATGGAACACAGATACGCAGTATTTT CTVGAGGEWNTDTQYF
TRBJ2-5 TRBV20-1 . . TGCAGTGCTCCCAGGGCTCCATACCTCGAGGAGACCCAGTACTTC CSAPRAPYLEETQYF
TRBJ1-2 TRBV7-9 . many TGTGCCAGCAGGAAAGAAGGGGGGCCCAACTATGGCTACACCTTC CASRKEGGPNYGYTF
TRBJ2-7 TRBV12-3/TRBV12-4 TRBD2 . TGTGCCAGCAGTTTTAGGTTGGCTAGCGGGAGCAACGAGCAGTACTTC CASSFRLASGSNEQYF
TRBJ2-7 TRBV20-1 TRBD1 . TGCAGTGCTAGAGCCCCCCGGGACAGGATTTTCTACGAGCAGTACTTC CSARAPRDRIFYEQYF
TRBJ2-1 TRBV7-2 . . TGTGCCAGCAGCTTAGCGGGGACTCGGGGCAATGAGCAGTTCTTC CASSLAGTRGNEQFF
TRBJ1-1 TRBV20-1 TRBD1 . TGCAGTGCTAGGCCGGGCAGGGGGCCGGGCACTGAAGCTTTCTTT CSARPGRGPGTEAFF
TRBJ2-7 TRBV21-1 . . TGTGCCAGCAGCAAAGGGGGGGCTACAGCCCACCACGAGCAGTACTTC CASSKGGATAHHEQYF
TRBJ2-5 TRBV28 TRBD2 . TGTGCCAGCAGTTTATCTCTAGCGGGAGGGACTGAAGAGACCCAGTACTTC CASSLSLAGGTEETQYF
TRBJ2-7 TRBV29-1 . few TGCAGCGTTGTTTTCGCCTACGAGCAGTACTTC CSVVFAYEQYF
TRBJ2-5 TRBV14 . few TGTGCCAGCAGCCAAGTGTGGGAGACCCAGTACTTC CASSQVWETQYF
TRBJ2-5 TRBV7-2 . . TGTGCCAGCAGCTTACCCAGGACCAGGGGTGGGCAAGAGACCCAGTACTTC CASSLPRTRGGQETQYF
TRBJ2-7 TRBV13 . few TGTGCCAGCAGCTATAGACAGGCGGGCTCCTACGAGCAGTACTTC CASSYRQAGSYEQYF
TRBJ1-1 TRBV18 . many TGTGCCAGCTCACCACAGAACATGAACACTGAAGCTTTCTTT CASSPQNMNTEAFF
TRBJ1-2 TRBV13 TRBD1 few TGTGCCAGCAGCTCTAGGACAGGCGTCCTATTATTCTCTGGCTACACCTTC CASSSRTGVLLFSGYTF
TRBJ2-7 TRBV11-2 TRBD2 . TGTGCCAGCAGCGCGGGACTAGCGGGAGGTTCCTACGAGCAGTACTTC CASSAGLAGGSYEQYF
TRBJ2-3 TRBV20-1 TRBD2 . TGCAGTGCTAAACTAGCGGGAGATACGCAGTATTTT CSAKLAGDTQYF
TRBJ2-5 TRBV20-1 TRBD2 . TGCAGTGCTAGAGATTCGGGAGGGCGGCGGGAGACCCAGTACTTC CSARDSGGRRETQYF
TRBJ2-7 TRBV4-1 . . TGCGCCAGCAGCCAAGAAGGGCAAGGGATTTGGAGCGCTCCCTACGAGCAGTACTTC CASSQEGQGIWSAPYEQYF
TRBJ2-3 TRBV4-3 TRBD2 few TGCGCCAGCAGCCAAGAGCGGACTAGCGCCACAGATACGCAGTATTTT CASSQERTSATDTQYF
TRBJ2-7 TRBV20-1 TRBD1 few TGCAGTGCTACAGGAGGACAGGGGACCTACGAGCAGTACTTC CSATGGQGTYEQYF
TRBJ2-6 TRBV5-1 . . TGCGCCAGCAGCTTGAGGAGGGGACAAACTCCTGGGGCCAACGTCCTGACTTTC CASSLRRGQTPGANVLTF
TRBJ2-3 TRBV29-1 . many TGCAGCGTTGATGCGGGGAGCACAGATACGCAGTATTTT CSVDAGSTDTQYF
TRBJ1-4 TRBV6-6 . . TGTGCCAGCACCCACCTCGGCCGGGAGGCTAATGAAAAACTGTTTTTT CASTHLGREANEKLFF
TRBJ1-4 TRBV27 . few TGTGCCAGCAGACAGGGCTCAGCCCAAAATGAAAAACTGTTTTTT CASRQGSAQNEKLFF